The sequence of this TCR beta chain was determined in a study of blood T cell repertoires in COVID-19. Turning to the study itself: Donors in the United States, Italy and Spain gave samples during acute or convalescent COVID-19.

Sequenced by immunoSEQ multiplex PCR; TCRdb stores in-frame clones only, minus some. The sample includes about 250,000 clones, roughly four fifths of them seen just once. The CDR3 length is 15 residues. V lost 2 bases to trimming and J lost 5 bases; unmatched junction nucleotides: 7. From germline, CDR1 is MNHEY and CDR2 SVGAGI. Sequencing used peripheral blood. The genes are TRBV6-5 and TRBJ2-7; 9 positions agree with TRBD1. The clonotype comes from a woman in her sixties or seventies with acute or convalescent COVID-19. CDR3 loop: CASSYKGQGSDEQYF. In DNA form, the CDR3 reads TGTGCCAGCAGTTACAAGGGACAGGGAAGCGACGAGCAGTACTTC.